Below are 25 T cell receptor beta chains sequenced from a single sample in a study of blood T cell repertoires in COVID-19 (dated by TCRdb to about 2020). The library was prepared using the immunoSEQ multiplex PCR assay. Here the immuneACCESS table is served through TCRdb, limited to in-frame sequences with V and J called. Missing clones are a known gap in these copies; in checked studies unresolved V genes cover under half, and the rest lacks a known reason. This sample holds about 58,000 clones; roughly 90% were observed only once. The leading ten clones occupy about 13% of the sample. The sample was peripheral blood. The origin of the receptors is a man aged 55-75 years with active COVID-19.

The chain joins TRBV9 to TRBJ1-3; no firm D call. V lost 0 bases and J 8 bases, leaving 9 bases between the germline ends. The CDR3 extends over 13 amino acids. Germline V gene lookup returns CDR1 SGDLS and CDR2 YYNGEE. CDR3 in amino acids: CASSVVVGDTIYF. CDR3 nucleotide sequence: TGTGCCAGCAGCGTAGTAGTGGGAGACACCATATATTTT.

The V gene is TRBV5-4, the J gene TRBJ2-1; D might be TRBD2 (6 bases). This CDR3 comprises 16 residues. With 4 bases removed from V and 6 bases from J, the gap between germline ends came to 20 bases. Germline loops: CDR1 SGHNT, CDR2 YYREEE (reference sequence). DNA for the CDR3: TGTGCCAGCAGCCACAGGACCGGGGGAACCCTCAATGAGCAGTTCTTC. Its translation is CASSHRTGGTLNEQFF.

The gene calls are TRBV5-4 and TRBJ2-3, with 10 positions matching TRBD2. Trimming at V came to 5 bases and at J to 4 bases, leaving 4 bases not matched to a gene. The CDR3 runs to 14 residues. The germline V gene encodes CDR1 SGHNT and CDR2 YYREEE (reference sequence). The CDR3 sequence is CASRERGGADTQYF. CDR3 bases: TGTGCCAGCAGGGAGCGGGGGGGCGCAGATACGCAGTATTTT.

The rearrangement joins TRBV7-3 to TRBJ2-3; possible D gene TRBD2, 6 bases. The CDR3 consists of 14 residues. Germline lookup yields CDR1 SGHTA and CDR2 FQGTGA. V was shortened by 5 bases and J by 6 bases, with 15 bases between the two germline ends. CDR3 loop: CASSRGMPGDTQYF. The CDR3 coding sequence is TGTGCCAGCAGCCGCGGGATGCCGGGGGATACGCAGTATTTT.

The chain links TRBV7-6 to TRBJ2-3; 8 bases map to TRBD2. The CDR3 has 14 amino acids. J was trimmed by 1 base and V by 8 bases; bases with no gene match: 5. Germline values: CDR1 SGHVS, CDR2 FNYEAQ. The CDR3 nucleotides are TGTGCCAGCGGATTAGCGGGGCGCACAGATACGCAGTATTTT. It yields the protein CASGLAGRTDTQYF.

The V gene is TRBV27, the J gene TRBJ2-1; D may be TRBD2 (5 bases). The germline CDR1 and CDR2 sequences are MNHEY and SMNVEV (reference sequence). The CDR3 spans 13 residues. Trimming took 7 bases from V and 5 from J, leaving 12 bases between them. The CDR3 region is CASNFRGNNEQFF. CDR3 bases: TGTGCCAGCAACTTTCGGGGAAACAATGAGCAGTTCTTC.

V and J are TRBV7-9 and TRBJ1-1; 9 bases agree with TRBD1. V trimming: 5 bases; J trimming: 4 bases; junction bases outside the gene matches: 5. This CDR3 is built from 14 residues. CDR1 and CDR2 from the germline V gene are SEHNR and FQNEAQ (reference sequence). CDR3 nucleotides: TGTGCCAGCAGCCCCAGACAGGGGGGCACTGAAGCTTTCTTT. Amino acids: CASSPRQGGTEAFF.

CDR3 nucleotides: TGTGCCAGCAGCCAAGTAAACGGGAGAACAGATACGCAGTATTTT. This encodes CASSQVNGRTDTQYF. The J gene is TRBJ2-3, the V gene TRBV14, with a possible D match to TRBD2 (6 bases). The CDR3 is made up of 15 amino acids. V lost 1 base, J lost 3 bases, and 11 bases lay in between. Germline V gives CDR1 SGHDN, CDR2 FVKESK.

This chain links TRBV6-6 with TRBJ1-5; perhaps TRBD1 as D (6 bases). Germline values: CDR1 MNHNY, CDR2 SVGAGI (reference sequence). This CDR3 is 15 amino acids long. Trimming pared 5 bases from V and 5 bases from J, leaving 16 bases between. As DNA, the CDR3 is TGTGCCAGCAGTCCCCACAGGGAACAGTATCAGCCCCAGCATTTT. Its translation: CASSPHREQYQPQHF.

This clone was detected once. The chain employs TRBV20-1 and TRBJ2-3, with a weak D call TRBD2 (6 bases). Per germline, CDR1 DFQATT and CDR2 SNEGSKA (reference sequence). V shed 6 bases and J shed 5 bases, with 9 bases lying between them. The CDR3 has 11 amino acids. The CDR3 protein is CSAEGRDTQYF. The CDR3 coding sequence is TGCAGTGCGGAGGGTCGAGATACGCAGTATTTT.

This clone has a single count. This CDR3 reads CASSISVNFREQYF. DNA of the CDR3: TGTGCCAGTAGTATCTCGGTCAATTTCCGCGAGCAGTACTTC. The chain links TRBV19 to TRBJ2-7; D is ambiguous. The CDR3 spans 14 residues. Germline V gives CDR1 LNHDA, CDR2 SQIVND (reference sequence). V dropped 3 bases and J dropped 6 bases, with 15 bases sitting between them.

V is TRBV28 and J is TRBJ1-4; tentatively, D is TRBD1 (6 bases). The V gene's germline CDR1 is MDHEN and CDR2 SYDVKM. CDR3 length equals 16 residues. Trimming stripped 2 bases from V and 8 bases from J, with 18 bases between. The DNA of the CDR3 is TGTGCCAGCAGTTTAATAGGGGGATTGGGCTACGAAAAACTGTTTTTT. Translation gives CASSLIGGLGYEKLFF.

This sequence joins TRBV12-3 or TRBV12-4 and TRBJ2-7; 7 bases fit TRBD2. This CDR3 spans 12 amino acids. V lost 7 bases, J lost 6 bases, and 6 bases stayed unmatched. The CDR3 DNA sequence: TGTGCCAGCACGGGCGGGAGAATCGAGCAGTACTTC. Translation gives CASTGGRIEQYF.

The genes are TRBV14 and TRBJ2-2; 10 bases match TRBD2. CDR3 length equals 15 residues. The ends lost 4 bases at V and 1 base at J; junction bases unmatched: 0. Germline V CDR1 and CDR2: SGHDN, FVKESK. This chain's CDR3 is CASSRLAGNTGELFF. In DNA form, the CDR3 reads TGTGCCAGCAGCCGACTAGCGGGGAACACCGGGGAGCTGTTTTTT.

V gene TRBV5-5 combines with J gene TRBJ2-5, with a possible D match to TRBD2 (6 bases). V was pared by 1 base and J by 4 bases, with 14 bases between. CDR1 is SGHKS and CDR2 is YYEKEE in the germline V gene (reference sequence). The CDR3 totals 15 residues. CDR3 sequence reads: CASSLNPWRGETQYF. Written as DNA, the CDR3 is TGTGCCAGCAGCTTGAATCCCTGGAGGGGAGAGACCCAGTACTTC.

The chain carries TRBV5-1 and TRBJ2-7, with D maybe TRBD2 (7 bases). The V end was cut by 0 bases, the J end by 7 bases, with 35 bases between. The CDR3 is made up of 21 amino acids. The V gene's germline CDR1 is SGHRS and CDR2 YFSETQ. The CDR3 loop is CASSLDRLGQAGWTPQREQYF. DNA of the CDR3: TGCGCCAGCAGCTTGGACAGGTTGGGACAAGCGGGGTGGACCCCACAGAGGGAGCAGTACTTC.

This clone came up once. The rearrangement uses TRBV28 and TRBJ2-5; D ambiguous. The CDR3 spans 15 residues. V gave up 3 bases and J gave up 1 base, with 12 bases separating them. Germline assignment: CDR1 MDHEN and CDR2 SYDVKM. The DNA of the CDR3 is TGTGCCAGCAGTTTCGAACCTTACACCCAAGAGACCCAGTACTTC. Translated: CASSFEPYTQETQYF. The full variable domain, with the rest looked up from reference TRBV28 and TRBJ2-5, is DVKVTQSSRYLVKRTGEKVFLECVQDMDHENMFWYRQDPGLGLRLIYFSYDVKMKEKGDIPEGYSVSREKKERFSLILESASTNQTSMYLCASSFEPYTQETQYFGPGTRLLVL.

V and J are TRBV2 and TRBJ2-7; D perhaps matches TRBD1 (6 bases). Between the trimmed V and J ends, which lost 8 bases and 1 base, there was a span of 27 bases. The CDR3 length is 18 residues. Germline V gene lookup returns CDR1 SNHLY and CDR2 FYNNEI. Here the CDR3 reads CASCSYPRGYGSSYEQYF. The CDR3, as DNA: TGTGCCAGCTGCTCCTACCCGAGGGGGTACGGGTCTTCCTACGAGCAGTACTTC.

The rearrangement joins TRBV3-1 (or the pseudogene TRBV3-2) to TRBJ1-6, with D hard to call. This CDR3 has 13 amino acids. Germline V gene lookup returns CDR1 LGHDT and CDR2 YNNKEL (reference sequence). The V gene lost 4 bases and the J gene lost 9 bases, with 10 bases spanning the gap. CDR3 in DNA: TGTGCCAGCAGCCGCGTCGGTAGTTCACCCCTCCACTTT. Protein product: CASSRVGSSPLHF.

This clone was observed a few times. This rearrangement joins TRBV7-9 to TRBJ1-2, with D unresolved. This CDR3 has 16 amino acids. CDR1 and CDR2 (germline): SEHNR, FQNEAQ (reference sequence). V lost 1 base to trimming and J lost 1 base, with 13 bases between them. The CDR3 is CASSLELGGLNYGYTF. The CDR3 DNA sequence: TGTGCCAGCAGCTTAGAGTTGGGAGGACTTAACTATGGCTACACCTTC.

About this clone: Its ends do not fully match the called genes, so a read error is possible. CDR3 DNA sequence: TGCAGCGCTGAAAGGCGGGACAGGGGCTCCTACGAGCAGTACTTC. Residues: CSAERRDRGSYEQYF. The gene calls are TRBV29-1 and TRBJ2-7, with 10 positions matching TRBD1. Germline-derived CDR1 and CDR2 are SQVTM and ANQGSEA. The CDR3 is 15 residues long.

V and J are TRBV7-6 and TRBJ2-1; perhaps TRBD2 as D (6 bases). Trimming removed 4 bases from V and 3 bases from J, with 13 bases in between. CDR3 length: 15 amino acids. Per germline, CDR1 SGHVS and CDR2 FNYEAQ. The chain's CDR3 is CASSSYGGIYNEQFF. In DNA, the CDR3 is TGTGCCAGCAGCTCCTACGGCGGGATCTACAATGAGCAGTTCTTC.

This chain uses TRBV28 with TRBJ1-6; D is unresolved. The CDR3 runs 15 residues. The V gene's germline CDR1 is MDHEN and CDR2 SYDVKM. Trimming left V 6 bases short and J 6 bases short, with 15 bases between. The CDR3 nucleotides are TGTGCCAGCAGGCCGGAAGGACTGATTAATTCACCCCTCCACTTT. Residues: CASRPEGLINSPLHF.

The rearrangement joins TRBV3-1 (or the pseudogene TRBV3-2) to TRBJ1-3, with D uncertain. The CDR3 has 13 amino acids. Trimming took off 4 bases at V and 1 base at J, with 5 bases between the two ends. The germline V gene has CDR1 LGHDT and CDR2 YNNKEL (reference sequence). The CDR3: CASSLRSGNTIYF. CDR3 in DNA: TGTGCCAGCAGCCTCAGGTCTGGAAACACCATATATTTT.

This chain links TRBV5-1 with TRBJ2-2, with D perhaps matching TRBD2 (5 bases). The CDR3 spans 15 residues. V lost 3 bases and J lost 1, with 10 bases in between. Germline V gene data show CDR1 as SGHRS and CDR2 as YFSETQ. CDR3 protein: CASSSDWMNTGELFF. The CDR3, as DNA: TGCGCCAGCAGCTCGGACTGGATGAACACCGGGGAGCTGTTTTTT.